The 19 T cell receptor beta chains reported below all come from one sample, sequenced in a study of metastatic and nonmetastatic thyroid tumors. Thyroid surgery had not been preceded by any treatment in any patient. TCRdb recomputed clones from the PCR reads via MiXCR. The sample consists of over 50,000 clones, 30% of them appearing once. Specimen: blood. The receptors shown here come from a female donor with papillary thyroid cancer or a benign thyroid nodule (not recorded which). Some clones in this sample may be carry-over from other donors' samples.

The V call is TRBV30, the J call TRBJ1-3; 9 bases are a match to TRBD1. The trim removed 0 bases at V and 4 bases at J, leaving 10 bases unmatched. The CDR3 is 17 amino acids. Germline V gives CDR1 GTSNPN, CDR2 SVGIG (reference sequence). The chain's CDR3 is CAWSVRGTGRYGNTIYF. The DNA for the CDR3 is TGTGCCTGGAGTGTACGGGGGACAGGGCGATACGGAAACACCATATATTTT.

This clone was picked up a small number of times. J is TRBJ2-1 and V is TRBV6-1, with 7 bases aligning to TRBD2. Looked up from germline, CDR1 is MNHNS and CDR2 is SASEGT. This CDR3 region has 15 residues. The V gene end was trimmed by 6 bases and the J gene end by 6 bases; junction bases not matched to a gene: 11. The CDR3 here is CASRSSGQRFNEQFF. The CDR3 DNA reads TGTGCCAGCAGGTCTAGCGGTCAGAGGTTCAATGAGCAGTTCTTC.

This clone showed up many times. V gene TRBV20-1 combines with J gene TRBJ1-4; the match to TRBD1 covers 8 bases. With 5 bases clipped from V and 5 bases from J, the junction kept 10 bases outside the gene matches. Germline-derived CDR1 and CDR2 are DFQATT and SNEGSKA (reference sequence). CDR3 length: 15 residues. This CDR3 is CSAPGQGGLNEKLFF. CDR3 nucleotides: TGCAGTGCTCCCGGACAGGGCGGTTTAAATGAAAAACTGTTTTTT.

This clone was counted a few times. The V gene is TRBV27, the J gene TRBJ2-7; no clear D. Germline assignment: CDR1 MNHEY and CDR2 SMNVEV (reference sequence). The CDR3 covers 11 residues. V was shortened by 6 bases and J by 3 bases, with 6 bases between the two germline ends. The CDR3 nucleotides read TGTGCCAGCAGGTCTAACTACGAGCAGTACTTC. Its protein is CASRSNYEQYF.

The chain employs TRBV5-1 and TRBJ2-1; 11 bases align to TRBD2. CDR1 SGHRS and CDR2 YFSETQ come from the germline V gene. V gave up 4 bases and J gave up 4 bases; unmatched junction bases: 4. This CDR3 is built from 15 residues. The CDR3 spells CASSGTSGSYNEQFF. CDR3 DNA: TGCGCCAGCAGCGGAACTAGCGGGAGTTACAATGAGCAGTTCTTC.

This clone appeared a few times. V is TRBV24-1 and J is TRBJ2-1, with 7 nucleotides matching TRBD1. V gave up 4 bases and J gave up 9 bases; unmatched junction bases: 14. Germline assignment: CDR1 KGHDR and CDR2 SFDVKD. The CDR3 length is 16 residues. CDR3 in amino acids: CATSDPGRGLLPEQFF. As DNA, the CDR3 is TGTGCCACCAGTGACCCCGGTAGGGGGCTCTTACCTGAGCAGTTCTTC.

The chain carries TRBV27 and TRBJ1-2; TRBD1 aligns across 7 bases. Germline values: CDR1 MNHEY, CDR2 SMNVEV (reference sequence). Trimming removed 5 bases from V and 3 bases from J; junction bases left unmatched: 3. This CDR3 is built from 13 residues. The CDR3 is CASSPQGYYGYTF. DNA of the CDR3: TGTGCCAGCAGTCCACAGGGGTACTATGGCTACACCTTC.

V and J are TRBV19 and TRBJ1-2; D unresolved. Trimming pared 6 bases from V and 2 bases from J, leaving 16 bases between. The CDR3 loop spans 15 amino acids. Per the germline V gene, CDR1 is LNHDA and CDR2 is SQIVND (reference sequence). CDR3 bases: TGTGCCAGTAGCCCAAGGGTACAGCCAAACTATGGCTACACCTTC. It specifies CASSPRVQPNYGYTF. The full variable domain, its missing parts supplied by reference TRBV19 and TRBJ1-2, is DGGITQSPKYLFRKEGQNVTLSCEQNLNHDAMYWYRQDPGQGLRLIYYSQIVNDFQKGDIAEGYSVSREKKESFPLTVTSAQKNPTAFYLCASSPRVQPNYGYTFGSGTRLTVV.

The chain links TRBV3-1 to TRBJ1-5; D is unclear. The V end lost 0 bases, the J end lost 0 bases, and 6 bases lay between the germline ends. The CDR3 sequence is 15 residues long. CDR1 is LGHDT, CDR2 YNNKEL, per germline (reference sequence). CDR3 nucleotides: TGTGCCAGCAGCCAAGATGCGGCTAGCAATCAGCCCCAGCATTTT. Translated, it gives CASSQDAASNQPQHF.

V and J are TRBV6-1 and TRBJ1-1; 9 bases align to TRBD1. V shed 6 bases and J 6 bases; nucleotides not matched to a gene: 5. This CDR3 comprises 13 residues. Germline V gene sequence: CDR1 MNHNS, CDR2 SASEGT. The DNA of the CDR3 is TGTGCCAGCAGGAAACAGGGGGCCTCTGAAGCTTTCTTT. Translating gives CASRKQGASEAFF.

The rearrangement joins TRBV27 to TRBJ2-3; D is perhaps TRBD2 (6 bases). This CDR3 region has 14 residues. Germline V gives CDR1 MNHEY, CDR2 SMNVEV (reference sequence). V dropped 0 bases and J dropped 14 bases, with 18 bases sitting between them. CDR3: CASSLSKWVRDWYF. CDR3 DNA sequence: TGTGCCAGCAGTTTATCGAAGTGGGTGCGGGATTGGTATTTT.

At least ten counts were recorded for this clone. CDR3 DNA sequence: TGTGCCAGCAGTTATGGTACCTATGGCTACACCTTC. This translates into CASSYGTYGYTF. This chain connects TRBV6-6 to TRBJ1-2, with D unclear. This CDR3 is built from 12 residues. Germline V gives CDR1 MNHNY, CDR2 SVGAGI (reference sequence). V was clipped by 3 bases and J by 4 bases, with 6 bases between them.

This clone appeared many times. The chain is built from TRBV7-9 and TRBJ2-2; possibly TRBD1 for D (5 bases). Germline V gene lookup returns CDR1 SEHNR and CDR2 FQNEAQ (reference sequence). Trimming took 8 bases from V and 7 from J, leaving 14 bases between them. The CDR3 has 13 amino acids. This chain's CDR3 is CASQGEKGGELFF. The CDR3 nucleotides read TGTGCCAGCCAAGGGGAAAAGGGCGGGGAGCTGTTTTTT.

The table lists this clone with many counts. This chain uses TRBV11-2 with TRBJ2-5, with no clear D. Germline CDR1 and CDR2: SGHAT and FQNNGV. Deletions cut 4 bases from V and 5 bases from J, with 17 bases between. The CDR3 has 15 amino acids. The CDR3 reads CASSSNMGRRETQYF. CDR3 DNA sequence: TGTGCCAGCAGCTCCAACATGGGCCGACGTGAGACCCAGTACTTC. Combining the CDR3 with reference TRBV11-2 and TRBJ2-5 gives the whole variable domain EAGVAQSPRYKIIEKRQSVAFWCNPISGHATLYWYQQILGQGPKLLIQFQNNGVVDDSQLPKDRFSAERLKGVDSTLKIQPAKLEDSAVYLCASSSNMGRRETQYFGPGTRLLVL.

This clone showed up just a few times. This rearrangement joins TRBV6-2 or TRBV6-3 to TRBJ1-1, with a weak D call TRBD1 (5 bases). Trimming shortened V by 5 bases and J by 4 bases, and 14 bases separated the two germline ends. This CDR3 is 14 amino acids long. Germline CDR1 is MNHEY and CDR2 is SVGEGT. CDR3 nucleotide sequence: TGTGCCAGCAGTGCGGGCAGGGAGGTCACTGAAGCTTTCTTT. Its protein product is CASSAGREVTEAFF.

A word on this clone: At one of its ends the junction is not consistent with the germline gene, which may arise from a read error. This CDR3 reads CASSQGINDGQVDF. DNA of the CDR3: TGCGCCAGCAGCCAAGGAATTAACGACGGACAGGTTGACTTC. The chain couples TRBV4-3 to TRBJ2-5; 7 nucleotides agree with TRBD1. CDR1 and CDR2 (germline): LGHNA, YSLEER. The CDR3 extends over 14 amino acids.

The chain couples TRBV10-3 to TRBJ2-1; 9 nucleotides line up with TRBD2. V gave up 6 bases and J gave up 3 bases; unmatched junction bases: 3. CDR3 size: 14 residues. Germline values: CDR1 ENHRY, CDR2 SYGVKD. CDR3 in amino acids: CAISPSGVYNEQFF. The DNA of the CDR3 is TGTGCCATCAGCCCTAGCGGGGTCTACAATGAGCAGTTCTTC.

This clone occurred many times. The chain links TRBV4-3 to TRBJ2-7; 9 bases match TRBD2. Germline-derived CDR1 and CDR2 are LGHNA and YSLEER. V lost 1 base, J lost 1 base, and 2 bases stayed unmatched. CDR3 length equals 15 residues. The CDR3 here is CASSQGGLASYEQYF. The CDR3, as DNA: TGCGCCAGCAGCCAAGGAGGACTAGCGTCCTACGAGCAGTACTTC.

The chain combines TRBV5-1 with TRBJ1-6; D gene ambiguous. The CDR3 consists of 13 residues. Germline CDR1 is SGHRS and CDR2 is YFSETQ. Trimming pared 0 bases from V and 10 bases from J, leaving 8 bases between. Here the CDR3 DNA reads TGCGCCAGCAGCTTGGCCGCACTATCACCCCTCCACTTT. Translation gives CASSLAALSPLHF. Full variable domain (outside the CDR3, taken from reference TRBV5-1 and TRBJ1-6): KAGVTQTPRYLIKTRGQQVTLSCSPISGHRSVSWYQQTPGQGLQFLFEYFSETQRNKGNFPGRFSGRQFSNSRSEMNVSTLELGDSALYLCASSLAALSPLHFGNGTRLTVT.